These 8 T cell receptor beta chains came from one sample sequenced in a study of technical replicates of blood from several donors. Repertoires were generated with immunoSEQ multiplex PCR, while TCRdb's copy carries only in-frame clones and drops some. The sample holds about 62,000 clones, approximately 89% seen once. Sequenced sample: PBMCs. The receptors were gathered from a human donor in good health. Some clones in this sample may be carry-over from other donors' samples.

CDR3 amino acids: CAWSPLGRQFF. CDR3 DNA: TGTGCCTGGAGTCCCCTCGGTAGGCAGTTCTTC. The chain links TRBV30 to TRBJ2-1; D remains unclear. V shed 2 bases and J shed 12 bases, with 11 bases lying between them. This CDR3 has 11 residues. Germline CDR1 GTSNPN, CDR2 SVGIG (reference sequence).

This clone turned up a few times. V is TRBV18 and J is TRBJ1-1, with TRBD1 matching 8 bases. The CDR3 has 14 amino acids. V gave up 5 bases and J gave up 4 bases; unmatched junction bases: 6. Germline V gene data show CDR1 as KGHSH and CDR2 as LQKENI. CDR3 in DNA: TGTGCCAGCTCAGAATCACAGGGGGTCACTGAAGCTTTCTTT. Residues: CASSESQGVTEAFF.

This clone was seen only once. This rearrangement joins TRBV7-2 to TRBJ1-2, with 9 bases fitting TRBD1. CDR1 is SGHTA, CDR2 FQGNSA, per germline. CDR3 length: 14 residues. Trimming took 1 base from V and 3 from J; bases not matched to a gene: 0. As DNA, the CDR3 is TGTGCCAGCAGCTTAGGGACAGGGGACTATGGCTACACCTTC. Translated, it gives CASSLGTGDYGYTF.

The V and J genes are TRBV4-2 and TRBJ2-7; TRBD1 aligns across 9 bases. There are 17 residues in the CDR3. The junction had 8 bases not matched to a gene; V was cut back by 0 bases and J by 2 bases. The germline V gene encodes CDR1 LGHNA and CDR2 YNFKEQ. The CDR3 region has the DNA TGTGCCAGCAGCCAAGATCCCTTGACAGGGGGTCCCTACGAGCAGTACTTC. Its translation: CASSQDPLTGGPYEQYF.

The rearrangement links TRBV4-1 to TRBJ2-4; tentative D call: TRBD2 (6 bases). CDR3 length: 14 residues. Trimming shortened V by 0 bases and J by 8 bases, and 11 bases separated the two germline ends. CDR1 and CDR2 from the germline V gene are MGHRA and YSYEKL. CDR3 sequence reads: CASSQDGGVDIQYF. The CDR3 DNA follows: TGCGCCAGCAGCCAAGATGGAGGGGTAGACATTCAGTACTTC.

CDR3 DNA: TGTGCAAGTCGAATACAGGGGTCTTACCCCATCGGCTACACCTTC. Translation gives CASRIQGSYPIGYTF. The rearrangement uses TRBV12-2 and TRBJ1-2; the D call of TRBD1 is as the table states it, not checked on the DNA. TRBV12-2 is a pseudogene segment. The CDR3 runs 15 residues.

The chain carries TRBV2 and TRBJ1-6, with D unclear. The germline V and J ends were trimmed by 7 bases and 10 bases, with 14 bases remaining between them. CDR3 size: 13 residues. The germline V gene has CDR1 SNHLY and CDR2 FYNNEI. CDR3 nucleotides: TGTGCCAGCAAAAAAGGAGGTTTATCACCCCTCCACTTT. Protein: CASKKGGLSPLHF.

V and J are TRBV27 and TRBJ2-3; 7 bases are shared with TRBD2. CDR3 length equals 15 residues. Trimming removed 6 bases from V and 1 base from J; junction bases left unmatched: 7. Germline CDR1 is MNHEY and CDR2 is SMNVEV (reference sequence). The CDR3 DNA sequence: TGTGCCAGCAGCCCCCCGGCGGGAGGCACAGATACGCAGTATTTT. Residues: CASSPPAGGTDTQYF.